Each of the 25 T cell receptor beta chains below was sequenced from the same sample in a study of Ad26.COV2.S vaccination and SARS-CoV-2 variants. Treatment of the sample: about 20 received Ad26.COV2.S at low or high dose, single or two shots; roughly five received placebo; per-sample allocation not given. The samples date from day 63 after the first vaccine or placebo injection. Using immunoSEQ multiplex PCR, the repertoire was profiled, and TCRdb retains in-frame clones only, with some absent. The sample records about 680,000 clones, around 89% being singletons. The input for sequencing was peripheral blood, taken in a trial of Ad26.COV2.S vaccine versus placebo. These receptors were collected from a person aged 18-60 years who received the Ad26.COV2.S COVID-19 vaccine or a placebo.

V gene TRBV19 combines with J gene TRBJ1-2, with D unclear. Germline CDR1 and CDR2: LNHDA and SQIVND (reference sequence). This CDR3 region has 12 residues. V was cut by 3 bases and J by 2 bases, with 4 bases left in between. CDR3 region: CASSIQNYGYTF. The CDR3 nucleotides read TGTGCCAGTAGTATTCAAAACTATGGCTACACCTTC.

The J gene is TRBJ2-7, the V gene TRBV7-9; 9 positions match TRBD1. The CDR3 sequence is 14 residues long. V lost 3 bases to trimming and J lost 6 bases; unmatched junction nucleotides: 6. Germline V lookup: CDR1 SEHNR, CDR2 FQNEAQ (reference sequence). The chain's CDR3 is CASSFGDRVPEQYF. The CDR3 nucleotides are TGTGCCAGCAGCTTCGGGGACAGGGTCCCCGAGCAGTACTTC.

The J gene is TRBJ1-1, the V gene TRBV7-9; D possibly corresponds to TRBD1 (5 bases). Germline CDR1 and CDR2: SEHNR and FQNEAQ (reference sequence). This CDR3 comprises 14 residues. V dropped 4 bases and J dropped 4 bases, with 13 bases sitting between them. In DNA, the CDR3 is TGTGCCAGCAGCTCCAGGGTGCTGGGCACTGAAGCTTTCTTT. It is translated as CASSSRVLGTEAFF.

Points on this clone: At the DNA level, this CDR3 is encoded by other sequences in the same sample as well. The chain employs TRBV5-1 and TRBJ2-5; D remains ambiguous. Deletions cut 0 bases from V and 1 base from J, with 7 bases between. This CDR3 is 14 amino acids long. Germline CDR1 is SGHRS and CDR2 is YFSETQ. The CDR3 region has the DNA TGCGCCAGCAGCTTGGAGCAGATCCAAGAGACCCAGTACTTC. It translates to CASSLEQIQETQYF.

V and J are TRBV3-1 (or the pseudogene TRBV3-2) and TRBJ1-3; D uncertain. V shed 1 base and J shed 0 bases, with 10 bases lying between them. CDR3 length equals 16 residues. Per the germline V gene, CDR1 is LGHDT and CDR2 is YNNKEL (reference sequence). The CDR3 loop reads CASSQGGSISGNTIYF. The DNA for the CDR3 is TGTGCCAGCAGCCAAGGGGGTTCTATCTCTGGAAACACCATATATTTT.

The chain carries TRBV18 and TRBJ2-6; D unresolved. The V end lost 2 bases, the J end lost 2 bases, and 7 bases lay between the germline ends. CDR1 and CDR2 from the germline V gene are KGHSH and LQKENI. This CDR3 contains 15 residues. The CDR3 region has the DNA TGTGCCAGCTCACCAGGAGCCACTGGGGCCAACGTCCTGACTTTC. Translation: CASSPGATGANVLTF.

V is TRBV5-1 and J is TRBJ2-1; the match to TRBD2 covers 12 bases. V gave up 0 bases and J gave up 8 bases; unmatched junction bases: 12. The V gene's germline CDR1 is SGHRS and CDR2 YFSETQ. The CDR3 is 18 residues long. The CDR3 DNA reads as TGCGCCAGCAGCTTGGTAGGATCCCGGACTAGCGGGATCGATGAGCAGTTCTTC. It translates to CASSLVGSRTSGIDEQFF. Supplemented by reference TRBV5-1 and TRBJ2-1, the full variable domain reads KAGVTQTPRYLIKTRGQQVTLSCSPISGHRSVSWYQQTPGQGLQFLFEYFSETQRNKGNFPGRFSGRQFSNSRSEMNVSTLELGDSALYLCASSLVGSRTSGIDEQFFGPGTRLTVL.

The chain carries TRBV7-2 and TRBJ1-2, with 10 bases that match TRBD1. Trimming took 5 bases from V and 6 from J; bases not matched to a gene: 6. This CDR3 is 14 amino acids long. CDR1 is SGHTA and CDR2 is FQGNSA in the germline V gene. The CDR3 DNA reads TGTGCCAGCAGCCGGGACAGGGGATATCATGGCTACACCTTC. Translating it yields CASSRDRGYHGYTF.

This clone was detected many times. At the DNA level, this CDR3 is encoded by other sequences in the same sample as well. CDR3 amino acids: CASSYSNTGELFF. DNA for the CDR3: TGTGCCAGCAGTTACTCGAACACCGGGGAGCTGTTTTTT. The chain recombines TRBV6-2 or TRBV6-3 with TRBJ2-2, with no clear D. This CDR3 has 13 residues. Trimming cost V 0 bases and J 1 base, with 0 bases left between them. Looked up from germline, CDR1 is MNHEY and CDR2 is SVGEGT.

The chain links TRBV14 to TRBJ1-5; 7 nucleotides line up with TRBD1. With 5 bases clipped from V and 4 bases from J, the junction kept 5 bases outside the gene matches. The V gene's germline CDR1 is SGHDN and CDR2 FVKESK. The CDR3 totals 14 residues. The CDR3 DNA reads as TGTGCCAGCAGCAATGACAGGGAAAATCAGCCCCAGCATTTT. Its translation: CASSNDRENQPQHF.

This sequence joins TRBV24-1 and TRBJ2-7, with D possibly matching TRBD2 (5 bases). Trimming stripped 9 bases from V and 1 base from J, with 15 bases between. The germline gives CDR1 KGHDR, CDR2 SFDVKD. This CDR3 has 14 residues. The CDR3 DNA follows: TGTGCCACCTGCCGGACGGGGTTTTCCTACGAGCAGTACTTC. This sequence encodes CATCRTGFSYEQYF.

The CDR3 nucleotides read TGTGCCAGCAGCGTGACTAGCGGGGCCTCCTACAATGAGCAGTTCTTC. This gives the protein CASSVTSGASYNEQFF. The V and J genes are TRBV7-3 and TRBJ2-1; 11 bases align to TRBD2. V was clipped by 5 bases and J by 0 bases; unmatched bases: 3. Germline V lookup: CDR1 SGHTA, CDR2 FQGTGA. CDR3 length: 16 amino acids.

J is TRBJ2-3 and V is TRBV7-8; D gene unclear. Trimming took 8 bases from V and 0 from J, leaving 12 bases between them. The CDR3 sequence is 14 residues long. Per germline, CDR1 SGHVS and CDR2 FQNEAQ. This CDR3 is CASVLDSSTDTQYF. The DNA for the CDR3 is TGTGCCAGCGTGTTAGACTCTAGCACAGATACGCAGTATTTT.

V is TRBV9 and J is TRBJ2-1; TRBD1 aligns across 8 bases. CDR1 is SGDLS, CDR2 YYNGEE, per germline. The CDR3 covers 14 residues. Trimming cost V 4 bases and J 8 bases; bases outside gene matches: 8. CDR3 bases: TGTGCCAGCAGCCCTAGAGGACAGGGAGATGAGCAGTTCTTC. Its translation is CASSPRGQGDEQFF.

The rearrangement joins TRBV6-5 to TRBJ1-5, with no clear D. V dropped 7 bases and J dropped 0 bases, with 7 bases sitting between them. Germline lookup yields CDR1 MNHEY and CDR2 SVGAGI. This CDR3 contains 13 residues. The DNA for the CDR3 is TGTGCCAGCACCCAGCTTAGCAATCAGCCCCAGCATTTT. This translates into CASTQLSNQPQHF.

CDR3 coding DNA: TGTGCCAGCAGCTCCAGTACCGGGACAGGGGTAGGCGAGCAGTACTTC. Amino acid sequence: CASSSSTGTGVGEQYF. The rearrangement links TRBV28 to TRBJ2-7, with TRBD1 matching 10 bases. CDR3 size: 16 residues. The germline V gene encodes CDR1 MDHEN and CDR2 SYDVKM. V trimming: 6 bases; J trimming: 6 bases; junction bases outside the gene matches: 14.

The chain joins TRBV12-3 or TRBV12-4 to TRBJ2-5, with 8 bases that match TRBD1. With 6 bases clipped from V and 2 bases from J, the junction kept 2 bases outside the gene matches. The CDR3 length is 13 residues. CDR3 sequence: CASSRQGQETQYF. In nucleotides, the CDR3 is TGTGCCAGCAGCAGACAGGGGCAAGAGACCCAGTACTTC.

For this clone: Relative to the germline gene, one junction end is altered; a read error may explain this. The V gene is TRBV6-1, the J gene TRBJ2-5, with D tentatively TRBD1 (6 bases). Germline-derived CDR1 and CDR2 are MNHNS and SASEGT. This CDR3 has 15 amino acids. The CDR3 reads CAGRLTGTSQETQYF. The DNA for the CDR3 is TGTGCCGGCAGGTTGACCGGGACAAGTCAAGAGACCCAGTACTTC.

This chain links TRBV6-2 or TRBV6-3 with TRBJ2-3; 14 nucleotides line up with TRBD2. Germline CDR1 MNHEY, CDR2 SVGEGT. V was pared by 0 bases and J by 5 bases, with 1 base of the junction left unmatched. The CDR3 contains 16 residues. The CDR3 sequence is CASSYSTSGGGDTQYF. DNA of the CDR3: TGTGCCAGCAGTTACTCGACTAGCGGGGGGGGAGATACGCAGTATTTT.

The gene calls are TRBV18 and TRBJ2-5; the match to TRBD2 covers 12 bases. J gave up 2 bases and V 6 bases, and 13 bases lay outside the gene matches. Germline assignment: CDR1 KGHSH and CDR2 LQKENI. CDR3 length equals 18 residues. The CDR3 reads CASSQNPGLAGNQETQYF. The CDR3 DNA sequence: TGTGCCAGCTCGCAAAATCCGGGACTAGCGGGCAATCAAGAGACCCAGTACTTC.

This sequence joins TRBV10-2 and TRBJ2-5, with D maybe TRBD1 (6 bases). V was shortened by 7 bases and J by 3 bases, with 9 bases between the two germline ends. Germline loops: CDR1 WSHSY, CDR2 SAAADI. The length of the CDR3 is 12 residues. This CDR3 reads CASKKGEETQYF. In DNA form, the CDR3 reads TGCGCCAGCAAGAAGGGGGAAGAGACCCAGTACTTC.

V and J are TRBV6-5 and TRBJ1-1; 8 bases agree with TRBD1. CDR1 MNHEY and CDR2 SVGAGI come from the germline V gene. Trimming took 0 bases from V and 6 from J; bases not matched to a gene: 3. The CDR3 sequence is 14 residues long. The CDR3 DNA reads TGTGCCAGCAGTTACTCTCCGGGACAGGCTGAAGCTTTCTTT. Translating gives CASSYSPGQAEAFF.

This sequence joins TRBV3-1 (or the pseudogene TRBV3-2) and TRBJ2-7, with a possible D match to TRBD2 (5 bases). CDR1 LGHDT and CDR2 YNNKEL come from the germline V gene (reference sequence). The CDR3 spans 13 residues. Trimming stripped 3 bases from V and 3 bases from J, with 9 bases between. CDR3 DNA sequence: TGTGCCAGCAGCCACGGACTGTACTACGAGCAGTACTTC. Protein: CASSHGLYYEQYF.

The V gene is TRBV4-3, the J gene TRBJ2-5, with 8 bases identical to TRBD2. CDR3 length equals 17 residues. J was trimmed by 5 bases and V by 0 bases; bases with no gene match: 11. Germline CDR1 LGHNA, CDR2 YSLEER. The CDR3 DNA is TGCGCCAGCAGCCAAGATGGCCGGGCGGGGGGTAGTGAGACCCAGTACTTC. The encoded protein is CASSQDGRAGGSETQYF.

The chain links TRBV30 to TRBJ1-2, with 7 bases aligning to TRBD1. From germline, CDR1 is GTSNPN and CDR2 SVGIG (reference sequence). The CDR3 is made up of 13 amino acids. The J segment lost 7 bases and the V segment lost 2 bases, leaving 7 bases of the junction unmatched. The CDR3 is CAWSSSQGIGYTF. The DNA for the CDR3 is TGTGCCTGGAGTTCCTCACAGGGGATTGGCTACACCTTC.